This TCR beta chain derives from a study of long-term antiretroviral therapy in people with HIV. There are 17 residues in the CDR3. Germline assignment: CDR1 MDHEN and CDR2 SYDVKM. Between the trimmed V and J ends, which lost 3 bases and 0 bases, there was a span of 14 bases. The assay, immunoSEQ v3.0, was run at survey level. Generated by immunoSEQ multiplex PCR, the TCRdb table keeps only in-frame clones and is missing some. The sample contains roughly 40,000 clones, about 94% of which appear only once. The clonotype comes from a man aged 25-45 years with HIV. Material: unsorted PBMCs, obtained roughly 9.4 years after starting antiretroviral therapy. The chain has TRBV28 and TRBJ2-2, with D perhaps TRBD1 or TRBD2 (5 bases each). The CDR3 is CASSLARDVSNTGELFF. CDR3 bases: TGTGCCAGCAGTTTGGCCCGGGACGTATCGAACACCGGGGAGCTGTTTTTT.